Each of the 5 T cell receptor beta chains below was sequenced from the same sample in a study of T cells in Graves' hyperthyroidism and ophthalmopathy. TCR beta CDR3 regions were amplified from RNA transcripts. In the first-round RT-PCR of the TCR CDR3, the HTBI primer set was used. TCRdb ran MiXCR on the multiplex PCR reads and lists one entry per CDR3 protein. This table has about 270,000 distinct CDR3 sequences, roughly 22% appearing once. Sequencing was done on a sample of blood. These TCRs come from a man aged 30 to 45 with Graves' ophthalmopathy.

This clonotype appeared many times. The V and J genes are TRBV20-1 and TRBJ2-3; perhaps TRBD2 as D (5 bases). V was shortened by 8 bases and J by 4 bases, with 19 bases between the two germline ends. Germline V gene sequence: CDR1 DFQATT, CDR2 SNEGSKA (reference sequence). This CDR3 has 14 residues. Here the CDR3 DNA reads TGCAGTCCTACTGTGAGGGCGGCGGCAGATACGCAGTATTTT. Its translation is CSPTVRAAADTQYF.

This clonotype was seen repeatedly, ten times or more. The chain combines TRBV7-9 with TRBJ1-2; 9 bases are shared with TRBD1. The V and J ends lost 6 bases and 5 bases, in that order; junction bases with no gene match: 10. CDR3 length: 15 amino acids. In germline, CDR1 is SEHNR, CDR2 FQNEAQ (reference sequence). The CDR3, as DNA: TGTGCCAGCAGGTTTACAGGGGGCACTGATTATGGCTACACCTTC. Translating it yields CASRFTGGTDYGYTF.

The chain has TRBV20-1 and TRBJ2-5, with a possible D match to TRBD2 (6 bases). This CDR3 region has 14 residues. Trimming cost V 5 bases and J 1 base, with 14 bases left between them. CDR1 is DFQATT and CDR2 is SNEGSKA in the germline V gene (reference sequence). The CDR3 nucleotides read TGCAGTGCTCACCCGGGACTTTCCCAAGAGACCCAGTACTTC. Translating gives CSAHPGLSQETQYF.

This clonotype was observed at least ten times. V and J are TRBV5-8 and TRBJ1-1; 9 bases match TRBD1. The length of the CDR3 is 15 residues. J lost 1 base, V lost 3 bases, and 4 bases had no gene match. In germline, CDR1 is SGHTS, CDR2 YDEGEE. The CDR3, as DNA: TGTGCCAGCAGCTCGGGACAGGGATGGAACACTGAAGCTTTCTTT. It specifies CASSSGQGWNTEAFF. Based on the CDR3 plus reference TRBV5-8 and TRBJ1-1, the full variable domain is EAGVTQSPTHLIKTRGQQATLRCSPISGHTSVYWYQQALGLGLQFLLWYDEGEERNRGNFPPRFSGRQFPNYSSELNVNALELEDSALYLCASSSGQGWNTEAFFGQGTRLTVV.

This clonotype was observed many times. V usage is TRBV28 and J usage is TRBJ1-2; D might be TRBD1 (6 bases). The CDR3 runs 13 residues. V lost 4 bases and J lost 4, with 10 bases in between. CDR1 is MDHEN, CDR2 SYDVKM, per germline. The CDR3 region is CASSWGTPYGYTF. The CDR3 nucleotides read TGTGCCAGCAGTTGGGGGACACCCTATGGCTACACCTTC.